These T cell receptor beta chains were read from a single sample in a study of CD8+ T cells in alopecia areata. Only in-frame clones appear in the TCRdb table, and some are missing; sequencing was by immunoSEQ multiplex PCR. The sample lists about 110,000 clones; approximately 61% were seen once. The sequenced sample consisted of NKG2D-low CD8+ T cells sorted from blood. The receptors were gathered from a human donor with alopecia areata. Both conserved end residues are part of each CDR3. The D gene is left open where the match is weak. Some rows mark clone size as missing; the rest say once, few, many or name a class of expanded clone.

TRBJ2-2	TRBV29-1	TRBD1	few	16	CSGNGQASFYTGELFF	TGCAGCGGAAATGGACAGGCCTCTTTCTACACCGGGGAGCTGTTTTTT
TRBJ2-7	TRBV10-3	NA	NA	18	CAISDSGGTTLDGYEQYF	TGTGCCATCAGTGACTCTGGGGGGACCACCCTCGATGGCTACGAGCAGTACTTC
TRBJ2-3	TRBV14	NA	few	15	CASSPVGGSTDTQYF	TGTGCCAGCAGCCCGGTAGGGGGGAGCACAGATACGCAGTATTTT
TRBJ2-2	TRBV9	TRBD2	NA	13	CASSGTSGGELFF	TGTGCCAGCAGCGGGACTAGCGGCGGGGAGCTGTTTTTT
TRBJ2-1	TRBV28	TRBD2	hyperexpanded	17	CASSPLSSGRVYNEQFF	TGTGCCAGCAGCCCTCTCTCTAGCGGGAGGGTCTACAATGAGCAGTTCTTC
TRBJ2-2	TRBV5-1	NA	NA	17	CASSPVRVRTIPGELFF	TGCGCCAGCAGCCCCGTTCGTGTGCGGACTATCCCCGGGGAGCTGTTTTTT
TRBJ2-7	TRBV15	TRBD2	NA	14	CATSPGTGGYEQYF	TGTGCCACCAGCCCCGGGACGGGGGGCTACGAGCAGTACTTC
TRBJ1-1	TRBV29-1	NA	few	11	CSVDLGAQAFF	TGCAGCGTTGATTTGGGGGCCCAAGCTTTCTTT
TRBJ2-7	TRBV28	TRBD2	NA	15	CASSFLAGGTYEQYF	TGTGCCAGCAGTTTTCTAGCGGGAGGAACCTACGAGCAGTACTTC
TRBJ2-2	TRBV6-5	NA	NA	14	CASSYSWDSGELFF	TGTGCCAGCAGTTACTCGTGGGATTCCGGGGAGCTGTTTTTT
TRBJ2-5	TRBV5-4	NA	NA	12	CASSTDGETQYF	TGTGCCAGCAGCACAGATGGAGAGACCCAGTACTTC
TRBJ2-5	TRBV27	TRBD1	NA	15	CASSVMGQGKETQYF	TGTGCCAGCAGTGTCATGGGACAGGGTAAAGAGACCCAGTACTTC
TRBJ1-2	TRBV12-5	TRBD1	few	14	CASGSGTGGYGYTF	TGTGCTAGTGGTTCCGGGACAGGGGGCTATGGCTACACCTTC
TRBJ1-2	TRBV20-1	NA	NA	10	CSARDGGYTF	TGCAGTGCTAGAGATGGTGGCTACACCTTC
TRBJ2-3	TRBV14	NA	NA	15	CASSQDWPQQDTQYF	TGTGCCAGCAGCCAAGATTGGCCCCAACAAGATACGCAGTATTTT
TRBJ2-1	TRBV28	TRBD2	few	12	CASSGGNNEQFF	TGTGCCAGCAGCGGGGGGAACAATGAGCAGTTCTTC
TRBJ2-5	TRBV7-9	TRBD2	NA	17	CASSTRTSGSFWETQYF	TGTGCCAGCAGCACGCGGACTAGCGGGAGTTTTTGGGAGACCCAGTACTTC
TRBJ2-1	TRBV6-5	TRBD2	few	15	CASSYSSGIDNEQFF	TGTGCCAGCAGTTACTCTAGCGGGATAGACAATGAGCAGTTCTTC
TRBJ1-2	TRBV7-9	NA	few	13	CASSLGLEDGYTF	TGTGCCAGCAGCTTAGGTCTCGAAGATGGCTACACCTTC
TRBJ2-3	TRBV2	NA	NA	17	CASSGLGGREPTDTQYF	TGTGCCAGCAGTGGCCTCGGGGGGCGCGAGCCCACAGATACGCAGTATTTT
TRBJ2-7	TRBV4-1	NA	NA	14	CASSQNWDSYEQYF	TGCGCCAGCAGCCAGAACTGGGACTCCTACGAGCAGTACTTC
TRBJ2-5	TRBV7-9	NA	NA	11	CASRLAGAQYF	TGTGCCAGCAGGTTAGCCGGTGCCCAGTACTTC
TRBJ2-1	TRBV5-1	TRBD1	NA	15	CASSLDRGLYNEQFF	TGCGCCAGCAGCTTGGACAGGGGCCTTTACAATGAGCAGTTCTTC
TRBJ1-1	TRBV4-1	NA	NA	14	CASSQIGEETEAFF	TGCGCCAGCAGCCAGATAGGGGAGGAAACTGAAGCTTTCTTT
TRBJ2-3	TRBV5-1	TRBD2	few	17	CASTPGLAGARTDTQYF	TGCGCCAGCACCCCCGGACTAGCGGGAGCTCGGACAGATACGCAGTATTTT
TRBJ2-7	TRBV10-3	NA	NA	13	CAISESMSYEQYF	TGTGCCATCAGTGAGTCAATGAGCTACGAGCAGTACTTC
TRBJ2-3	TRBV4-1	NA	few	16	CASSLIGRASTDTQYF	TGCGCCAGCAGCCTGATCGGCCGAGCGAGCACAGATACGCAGTATTTT
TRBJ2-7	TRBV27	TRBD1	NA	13	CASSLRQGYEQYF	TGTGCCAGCAGTTTAAGACAGGGGTACGAGCAGTACTTC
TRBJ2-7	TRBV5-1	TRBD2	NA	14	CASSLGRGDYEQYF	TGCGCCAGCAGCTTGGGGCGGGGGGACTACGAGCAGTACTTC
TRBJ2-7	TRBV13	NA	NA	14	CASSSDSYLGEQYF	TGTGCCAGCAGCTCGGACAGCTACCTGGGCGAGCAGTACTTC
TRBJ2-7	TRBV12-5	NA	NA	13	CASATGVLYEQYF	TGTGCTAGTGCCACGGGGGTCCTCTACGAGCAGTACTTC
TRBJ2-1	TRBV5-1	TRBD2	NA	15	CASSWGTSKMNEQFF	TGCGCCAGCAGCTGGGGGACTAGCAAGATGAATGAGCAGTTCTTC
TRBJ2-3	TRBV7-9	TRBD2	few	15	CASSQGTSRKDTQYF	TGTGCCAGCAGCCAAGGGACTAGCCGAAAAGATACGCAGTATTTT
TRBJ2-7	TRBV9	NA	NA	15	CASSASSASSYEQYF	TGTGCCAGCAGCGCGTCGAGCGCGTCCTCCTACGAGCAGTACTTC
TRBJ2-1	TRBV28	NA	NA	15	CASSFIVPALGEQFF	TGTGCCAGCAGTTTCATCGTTCCAGCCCTGGGGGAGCAGTTCTTC
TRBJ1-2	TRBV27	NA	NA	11	CASGARSGYTF	TGTGCCAGCGGGGCCCGCAGTGGCTACACCTTC
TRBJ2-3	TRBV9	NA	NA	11	CASSVGDTQYF	TGTGCCAGCAGCGTAGGTGATACGCAGTATTTT
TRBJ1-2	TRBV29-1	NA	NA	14	CSVEGTADNYGYTF	TGCAGCGTTGAAGGGACGGCAGACAACTATGGCTACACCTTC
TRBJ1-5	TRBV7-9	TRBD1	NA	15	CASSRGQGRNQPQHF	TGTGCCAGCAGCCGGGGACAGGGGCGGAATCAGCCCCAGCATTTT
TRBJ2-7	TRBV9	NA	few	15	CASSASGAQGYEQYF	TGTGCCAGCAGCGCCTCCGGGGCGCAGGGCTACGAGCAGTACTTC
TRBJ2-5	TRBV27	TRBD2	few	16	CASSTRTSGSRETQYF	TGTGCCAGCAGCACCCGGACTAGCGGATCTCGGGAGACCCAGTACTTC
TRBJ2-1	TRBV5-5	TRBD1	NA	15	CASSFLDRDFNEQFF	TGTGCCAGCAGCTTCCTAGACAGGGATTTCAATGAGCAGTTCTTC
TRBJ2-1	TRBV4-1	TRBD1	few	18	CASSQDPTGTGEADEQFF	TGCGCCAGCAGCCAAGACCCTACCGGGACAGGGGAAGCAGATGAGCAGTTCTTC
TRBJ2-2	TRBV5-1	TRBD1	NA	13	CASSWTGAGELFF	TGCGCCAGCAGCTGGACAGGGGCCGGGGAGCTGTTTTTT
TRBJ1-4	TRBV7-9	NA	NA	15	CASSLEITTNEKLFF	TGTGCCAGCAGCTTAGAGATTACAACTAATGAAAAACTGTTTTTT
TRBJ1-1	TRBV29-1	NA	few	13	CSVDLGANTEAFF	TGCAGCGTTGACCTCGGGGCGAACACTGAAGCTTTCTTT
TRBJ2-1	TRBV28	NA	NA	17	CASSLRRTGEAYNEQFF	TGTGCCAGCAGTTTGCGGAGGACGGGGGAGGCCTACAATGAGCAGTTCTTC
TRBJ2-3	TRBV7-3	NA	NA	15	CASSLRQPIQDTQYF	TGTGCCAGCAGCTTAAGACAGCCTATTCAGGATACGCAGTATTTT
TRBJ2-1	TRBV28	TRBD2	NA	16	CASSLGLAGVDNEQFF	TGTGCCAGCAGTTTAGGACTAGCGGGAGTAGACAATGAGCAGTTCTTC
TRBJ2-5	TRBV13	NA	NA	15	CASSFRQDFQETQYF	TGTGCCAGCAGCTTCAGACAGGACTTCCAAGAGACCCAGTACTTC
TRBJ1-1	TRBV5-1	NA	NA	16	CASSLALVGGDPEAFF	TGCGCCAGCAGCTTGGCCTTAGTTGGGGGCGATCCTGAAGCTTTCTTT
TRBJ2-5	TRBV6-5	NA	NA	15	CASTYSRTKKETQYF	TGTGCCAGCACCTACTCGCGGACAAAGAAAGAGACCCAGTACTTC
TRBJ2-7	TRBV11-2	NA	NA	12	CASNPGIYEQYF	TGTGCCAGCAACCCCGGTATCTACGAGCAGTACTTC
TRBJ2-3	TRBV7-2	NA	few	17	CASSLRSGGGIADTQYF	TGTGCCAGCAGCTTGAGGTCAGGCGGCGGGATTGCGGATACGCAGTATTTT
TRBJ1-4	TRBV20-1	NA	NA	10	CSARDEKLFF	TGCAGTGCTAGAGATGAAAAACTGTTTTTT
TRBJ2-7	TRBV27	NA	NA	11	CASGFPYEQYF	TGTGCCAGCGGGTTCCCTTACGAGCAGTACTTC
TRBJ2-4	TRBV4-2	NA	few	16	CASSQDTKLAKNIQYF	TGTGCCAGCAGCCAAGATACCAAACTAGCCAAAAACATTCAGTACTTC